This T cell receptor beta chain was obtained from a study of immune evolution from preneoplasia to lung adenocarcinoma. A word on this clone: Its antigen is not known.

General observations from the study: Later-stage lesions seemingly showed higher T cell density and diversity than normal lung. T cell clonality was higher in KRAS-mutant than EGFR-mutant or wild-type nodules.

The CDR3 loop spans 14 amino acids. V shed 4 bases and J shed 0 bases, with 10 bases lying between them. Here immunoSEQ multiplex PCR was the method, and the copy in TCRdb shows in-frame clones only, minus some. The data contain about 4,900 clones, roughly 72% of them singletons. The V gene is TRBV23-1, the J gene TRBJ2-7; no firm D call. TRBV23-1 belongs to the ORF category, with a function that is uncertain. Sequencing was carried out using FFPE minimally invasive lung adenocarcinoma tissue. This clonotype was obtained from a person aged 60-80 years with lung adenocarcinoma. CDR3 sequence (DNA): TGCGCCAGCAGTCTTGGCGACTTCTCCTACGAGCAGTACTTC. This gives the protein CASSLGDFSYEQYF.